The present entry profiles one T cell receptor beta chain with its context. Its antigen is undetermined. The authors incorporated unique molecular identifiers into the TCR beta cDNA libraries. MiXCR was run by TCRdb on the PCR reads, yielding one entry per CDR3 protein. Of roughly 870,000 distinct CDR3 sequences listed, about 50% were seen once; the top ten hold roughly 4.4%. This specimen comes from a study of post-analysis software for immune sequencing data. Study observations and caveats: Higher frequency in patients than in controls was seen for about five TRBV segments, with TRBV5-6, TRBV5-1 and TRBV20-1 among them.

This CDR3 is 15 amino acids long. The germline V gene has CDR1 SGHRS and CDR2 YFSETQ. The V and J ends lost 4 bases and 13 bases, in that order; junction bases with no gene match: 14. The genes are TRBV5-1 and TRBJ2-4; TRBD2 aligns across 10 bases. The source of this sequence is a girl aged 10-17 years with multiple sclerosis. Sequenced material: blood. The CDR3 sequence: CASSVTASGGNEQYF. For the CDR3, the DNA is TGCGCCAGCAGCGTAACGGCTAGCGGGGGAAATGAGCAGTACTTC.